One T cell receptor (beta chain) is described in this entry. The data are from a study of blood T cell repertoires in COVID-19. Original processing notes: The assay estimated nucleated cells by amplifying reference gene primers. Profiled with immunoSEQ multiplex PCR; TCRdb holds only in-frame clones, not every one. Clonal size and the V and J genes are those of that table, whereas D and trimming came from the DNA. Of 130,000 to 150,000 clones in the sample, 88% were seen once. CDR1 is SGHRS, CDR2 YFSETQ, per germline. The CDR3 consists of 14 residues. V lost 0 bases and J 4 bases, leaving 10 bases between the germline ends.

This chain joins TRBV5-1 and TRBJ1-2; D unresolved. The TCR comes from a man between 65 and 85 years old with acute or convalescent COVID-19. The sequenced sample consisted of peripheral blood. In nucleotides, the CDR3 is TGCGCCAGCAGCTTGGGAATAGGGAGCTATGGCTACACCTTC. As protein: CASSLGIGSYGYTF.